This TCR beta chain was found in a study of cytomegalovirus exposure and HLA in healthy donors. Broader study findings: In a later analysis, V- and J-gene trimming of beta chains associated with a DCLRE1C missense variant, replicated independently.

PCR primers comprised 60 Vbeta and 13 Jbeta primers. Only in-frame clones appear in the TCRdb table, and some are missing; sequencing was by immunoSEQ multiplex PCR. The sample lists 120,000 or so clones, 75% to 85% occurring once. A word on this clone: What it binds is not known.

V gave up 2 bases and J gave up 2 bases; unmatched junction bases: 2. The germline V gene has CDR1 WNHNN and CDR2 SYGVQD (reference sequence). The CDR3 extends over 14 amino acids. The receptor's source is a man in his forties in good health and CMV-seronegative. The sequencing sample was made of PBMCs. This chain links TRBV10-1 with TRBJ2-7; TRBD1 matches at 8 bases. The CDR3 nucleotides read TGCGCCAGCAGTGAGGGACAGGGCACCTACGAGCAGTACTTC. It codes for CASSEGQGTYEQYF.